This entry lists 28 T cell receptor beta chains sequenced from one sample in a study of CD8 T cells in Susac syndrome. Reverse transcription used roughly 0.45 to 1 ug RNA and random hexamers. TCRdb ran MiXCR on the immunoSEQ multiplex PCR reads and lists one entry per CDR3 protein. The sample includes around 80,000 distinct CDR3 sequences, around 90% of them seen just once. The specimen was CD8+ T cells from PBMCs. These receptors were obtained from a human donor with multiple sclerosis.

The chain employs TRBV15 and TRBJ2-5; D call uncertain. The germline gives CDR1 LNHNV, CDR2 YYDKDF (reference sequence). The CDR3 sequence is 15 residues long. Trimming took off 3 bases at V and 5 bases at J, with 16 bases between the two ends. The CDR3 loop reads CATSRTRSAHETQYF. The CDR3 DNA reads TGTGCCACCAGCAGGACCCGATCTGCCCATGAGACCCAGTACTTC. The whole variable domain, remainder taken from reference TRBV15 and TRBJ2-5, is DAMVIQNPRYQVTQFGKPVTLSCSQTLNHNVMYWYQQKSSQAPKLLFHYYDKDFNNEADTPDNFQSRRPNTSFCFLDIRSPGLGDTAMYLCATSRTRSAHETQYFGPGTRLLVL.

The chain employs TRBV25-1 and TRBJ1-1, with D unclear. Germline V lookup: CDR1 MGHDK, CDR2 SYGVNS. With 5 bases removed from V and 8 bases from J, the gap between germline ends came to 9 bases. The CDR3 totals 11 residues. The CDR3 loop is CASSIPGEAFF. DNA for the CDR3: TGTGCCAGCAGTATACCCGGGGAAGCTTTCTTT.

The chain recombines TRBV15 with TRBJ2-1, with TRBD2 matching over 11 bases. This CDR3 comprises 15 residues. The V and J ends lost 4 bases and 6 bases, in that order; junction bases with no gene match: 5. Germline loops: CDR1 LNHNV, CDR2 YYDKDF (reference sequence). The CDR3 is CATSIGLAGSNEQFF. Written as DNA, the CDR3 is TGTGCCACCAGCATCGGACTAGCGGGTTCCAATGAGCAGTTCTTC.

V usage is TRBV2 and J usage is TRBJ2-3, with D maybe TRBD2 (6 bases). This CDR3 has 15 amino acids. The germline gives CDR1 SNHLY, CDR2 FYNNEI. V lost 2 bases and J lost 0, with 9 bases in between. CDR3 sequence reads: CASSEPGTSTDTQYF. The CDR3 region has the DNA TGTGCCAGCAGTGAACCGGGGACTAGCACAGATACGCAGTATTTT. Together with reference TRBV2 and TRBJ2-3, the CDR3 gives the full variable domain: EPEVTQTPSHQVTQMGQEVILRCVPISNHLYFYWYRQILGQKVEFLVSFYNNEISEKSEIFDDQFSVERPDGSNFTLKIRSTKLEDSAMYFCASSEPGTSTDTQYFGPGTRLTVL.

The V call is TRBV5-6, the J call TRBJ1-1; D gene unclear. Trimming pared 4 bases from V and 0 bases from J, leaving 10 bases between. Germline V gene data show CDR1 as SGHDT and CDR2 as YYEEEE. The CDR3 runs to 14 residues. CDR3 sequence (DNA): TGTGCCAGCAGCCCAGAGGACCTGAACACTGAAGCTTTCTTT. It codes for CASSPEDLNTEAFF.

This chain joins TRBV7-2 and TRBJ2-3; D is perhaps TRBD2 (7 bases). The V end lost 1 base, the J end lost 6 bases, and 14 bases lay between the germline ends. The germline V gene has CDR1 SGHTA and CDR2 FQGNSA. The length of the CDR3 is 15 residues. Here the CDR3 DNA reads TGTGCCAGCAGCTTAGAAGGGGGGGCAACGGATACGCAGTATTTT. Translated, it gives CASSLEGGATDTQYF.

J is TRBJ1-4 and V is TRBV10-3; perhaps TRBD1 as D (5 bases). V was cut by 3 bases and J by 2 bases, with 10 bases left in between. There are 15 residues in the CDR3. The germline gives CDR1 ENHRY, CDR2 SYGVKD. CDR3: CAISDFEGTNEKLFF. The CDR3 nucleotides read TGTGCCATCAGTGATTTTGAGGGGACTAATGAAAAACTGTTTTTT.

The rearrangement links TRBV10-1 to TRBJ2-7; weak D call: TRBD2 (6 bases). The CDR3 spans 13 residues. CDR1 WNHNN and CDR2 SYGVQD come from the germline V gene (reference sequence). Trimming cost V 3 bases and J 1 base, with 7 bases left between them. The CDR3 nucleotides are TGCGCCAGCAGTGACGGGGGATCCTACGAGCAGTACTTC. Protein sequence: CASSDGGSYEQYF.

The chain has TRBV5-4 and TRBJ1-1, with D unresolved. Trimming removed 2 bases at V and 3 bases at J, with 8 bases between. CDR1 SGHNT and CDR2 YYREEE come from the germline V gene (reference sequence). This CDR3 region has 13 residues. CDR3 in DNA: TGTGCCAGCAGCTTCTTTCAGGACACTGAAGCTTTCTTT. Translation gives CASSFFQDTEAFF.

The genes are TRBV28 and TRBJ2-3; 12 bases are a match to TRBD1. CDR3 length: 17 residues. Germline CDR1 is MDHEN and CDR2 is SYDVKM. The V segment lost 4 bases and the J segment 3 bases; nucleotides outside the gene matches: 8. The CDR3 nucleotides read TGTGCCAGCAGTTGGGGACAGGGGGCCACGATGACAGATACGCAGTATTTT. This sequence encodes CASSWGQGATMTDTQYF.

This clonotype was observed a few times. The V gene is TRBV18, the J gene TRBJ2-5; D is perhaps TRBD2 (5 bases). V was clipped by 6 bases and J by 5 bases, with 13 bases between them. This CDR3 has 13 residues. Germline V gene data show CDR1 as KGHSH and CDR2 as LQKENI. In nucleotides, the CDR3 is TGTGCCAGCTCCCCGTACGGGGAGGAGACCCAGTACTTC. It translates to CASSPYGEETQYF.

The rearrangement joins TRBV6-1 to TRBJ1-1; TRBD1 matches 8 bases. Germline assignment: CDR1 MNHNS and CDR2 SASEGT. The CDR3 consists of 16 residues. Losses at the gene ends were 2 bases for V and 5 bases for J; bases not matched to a gene: 10. Here the CDR3 DNA reads TGTGCCAGCAGTGAAACCTCAGGGGGCTGGTGGACTGAAGCTTTCTTT. The encoded protein is CASSETSGGWWTEAFF.

V gene TRBV5-4 combines with J gene TRBJ1-1; tentatively, D is TRBD1 (6 bases). V lost 0 bases and J 4 bases, leaving 10 bases between the germline ends. Germline V gives CDR1 SGHNT, CDR2 YYREEE (reference sequence). The CDR3 totals 14 residues. CDR3 region: CASSLDGGGTEAFF. The CDR3 DNA is TGTGCCAGCAGCTTGGATGGAGGGGGCACTGAAGCTTTCTTT.

The chain joins TRBV3-1 to TRBJ2-2; D call uncertain. Per the germline V gene, CDR1 is LGHDT and CDR2 is YNNKEL (reference sequence). The ends were cut back, 2 bases at V and 3 bases at J, with 7 bases in the middle. The CDR3 consists of 14 residues. The CDR3 sequence is CASSQIKYTGELFF. The CDR3 DNA reads TGTGCCAGCAGCCAAATAAAGTACACCGGGGAGCTGTTTTTT.

V and J are TRBV5-1 and TRBJ2-6; TRBD1 aligns across 7 bases. There are 14 residues in the CDR3. V lost 2 bases and J lost 11; bases outside the gene matches: 7. Germline assignment: CDR1 SGHRS and CDR2 YFSETQ. The CDR3 reads CASSLTTGTDVLTF. The CDR3 nucleotides are TGCGCCAGCAGCTTAACGACAGGGACCGACGTCCTGACTTTC.

V gene TRBV12-3 or TRBV12-4 combines with J gene TRBJ1-4; D gene uncertain. V was pared by 3 bases and J by 5 bases, with 4 bases between. The CDR3 consists of 12 residues. CDR3 sequence: CASSFVNEKLFF. As DNA, the CDR3 is TGTGCCAGCAGTTTTGTAAATGAAAAACTGTTTTTT.

V and J are TRBV12-3 or TRBV12-4 and TRBJ1-5; TRBD1 matches 8 bases. This CDR3 is 14 amino acids long. V shed 7 bases and J 6 bases; nucleotides not matched to a gene: 8. In DNA form, the CDR3 reads TGTGCCAGCACCGACAGGGGTACGATTCAGCCCCAGCATTTT. The encoded protein is CASTDRGTIQPQHF.

This chain links TRBV9 with TRBJ2-7; 7 bases fit TRBD1. Germline loops: CDR1 SGDLS, CDR2 YYNGEE. V gave up 4 bases and J gave up 6 bases; unmatched junction bases: 4. CDR3 length equals 12 residues. The CDR3 nucleotides read TGTGCCAGCAGCCCCGGGGACAGCGAGCAGTACTTC. Residues: CASSPGDSEQYF.

The gene calls are TRBV11-2 and TRBJ1-2, with TRBD1 as a possible D gene (5 bases). The V and J ends lost 5 bases and 2 bases respectively, with 18 bases between them. This CDR3 has 16 amino acids. CDR1 and CDR2 (germline): SGHAT, FQNNGV. CDR3 sequence: CASSRPGGQGNYGYTF. The CDR3 DNA is TGTGCCAGCAGCCGCCCCGGTGGGCAGGGCAACTATGGCTACACCTTC. The entire variable domain, with the rest obtained from reference TRBV11-2 and TRBJ1-2, is as follows: EAGVAQSPRYKIIEKRQSVAFWCNPISGHATLYWYQQILGQGPKLLIQFQNNGVVDDSQLPKDRFSAERLKGVDSTLKIQPAKLEDSAVYLCASSRPGGQGNYGYTFGSGTRLTVV.

This clonotype has a single count. The chain uses TRBV7-8 and TRBJ2-7; no definite D call. The CDR3 covers 13 residues. The germline V gene encodes CDR1 SGHVS and CDR2 FQNEAQ. Deletions cut 4 bases from V and 5 bases from J, with 12 bases between. The CDR3: CASSSPLNDEQYF. DNA of the CDR3: TGTGCCAGCAGCTCCCCACTCAACGACGAGCAGTACTTC.

The V and J genes are TRBV3-1 and TRBJ2-7; TRBD2 matches 12 bases. CDR1 LGHDT and CDR2 YNNKEL come from the germline V gene (reference sequence). With 8 bases clipped from V and 2 bases from J, the junction kept 16 bases outside the gene matches. The CDR3 totals 18 residues. CDR3 sequence: CASRKTRRRTSGTYEQYF. CDR3 bases: TGTGCCAGCCGGAAGACTCGAAGGAGGACTAGCGGGACCTACGAGCAGTACTTC.

J is TRBJ2-1 and V is TRBV25-1; 7 bases map to TRBD1. V lost 5 bases and J lost 3; bases outside the gene matches: 4. CDR3 size: 14 residues. The V gene's germline CDR1 is MGHDK and CDR2 SYGVNS. CDR3 in DNA: TGTGCCAGCAGTAACAGGGGCGGCTACAATGAGCAGTTCTTC. Its protein product is CASSNRGGYNEQFF.

The gene calls are TRBV9 and TRBJ2-4, with 7 bases fitting TRBD1. The V and J ends lost 0 bases and 8 bases, in that order; junction bases with no gene match: 8. This CDR3 spans 15 amino acids. Germline CDR1 and CDR2: SGDLS and YYNGEE. The CDR3 here is CASSVGGGASDIQYF. DNA for the CDR3: TGTGCCAGCAGCGTAGGAGGGGGCGCTTCGGACATTCAGTACTTC.

V and J are TRBV12-3 or TRBV12-4 and TRBJ2-2; possible D gene TRBD1, 5 bases. The CDR3 spans 13 residues. The ends were cut back, 5 bases at V and 5 bases at J, with 9 bases in the middle. CDR3 sequence: CASSLQETGELFF. CDR3 sequence (DNA): TGTGCCAGCAGTCTACAGGAGACCGGGGAGCTGTTTTTT.

CDR3 DNA: TGTGCCAGCAGCTTAGGCAGGGGAGGGGTGGAAGGCTACACCTTC. This translates into CASSLGRGGVEGYTF. The genes are TRBV7-2 and TRBJ1-2; a possible D gene is TRBD1 (6 bases). V shed 1 base and J shed 8 bases, with 17 bases lying between them. The CDR3 has 15 residues. Germline loops: CDR1 SGHTA, CDR2 FQGNSA.

The chain uses TRBV7-8 and TRBJ2-7, with D unresolved. The CDR3 has 12 residues. V was cut by 4 bases and J by 2 bases, with 6 bases left in between. CDR1 SGHVS and CDR2 FQNEAQ come from the germline V gene. CDR3 in amino acids: CASSSPPYEQYF. CDR3 DNA sequence: TGTGCCAGCAGCTCCCCCCCCTACGAGCAGTACTTC.

The CDR3 DNA sequence: TGCAGCCGTAGCGGGGGCGGCACAGATACGCAGTATTTT. This sequence encodes CSRSGGGTDTQYF. The gene calls are TRBV29-1 and TRBJ2-3, with TRBD2 matching 9 bases. The CDR3 extends over 13 amino acids. Looked up from germline, CDR1 is SQVTM and CDR2 is ANQGSEA. V lost 8 bases and J lost 1; bases outside the gene matches: 4.

The chain carries TRBV4-2 and TRBJ1-4; 7 bases agree with TRBD1. This CDR3 comprises 14 residues. CDR1 is LGHNA and CDR2 is YNFKEQ in the germline V gene. The ends lost 1 base at V and 7 bases at J; junction bases unmatched: 3. The CDR3 DNA is TGTGCCAGCAGCCAAGGGACAGGAGTTGAAAAACTGTTTTTT. Protein product: CASSQGTGVEKLFF.